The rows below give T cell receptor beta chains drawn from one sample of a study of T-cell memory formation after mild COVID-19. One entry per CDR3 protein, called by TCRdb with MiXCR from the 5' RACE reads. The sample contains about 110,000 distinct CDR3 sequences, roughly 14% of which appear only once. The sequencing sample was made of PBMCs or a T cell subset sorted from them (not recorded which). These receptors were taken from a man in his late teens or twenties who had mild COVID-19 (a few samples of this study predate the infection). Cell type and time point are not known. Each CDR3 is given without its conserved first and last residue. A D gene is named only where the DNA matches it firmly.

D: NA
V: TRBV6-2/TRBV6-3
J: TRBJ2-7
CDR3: ASSYAGYEQY

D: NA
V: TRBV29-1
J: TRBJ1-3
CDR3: SVAGGSGNTIY

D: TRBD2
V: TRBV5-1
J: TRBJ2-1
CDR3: ASSLAGGRNEQF

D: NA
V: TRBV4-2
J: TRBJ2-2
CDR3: ASSQDRGIGELF

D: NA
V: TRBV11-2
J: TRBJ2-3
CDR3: ASSIAWGSSTDTQY

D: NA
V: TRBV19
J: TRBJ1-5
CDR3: ASTPAQRLSQPQH

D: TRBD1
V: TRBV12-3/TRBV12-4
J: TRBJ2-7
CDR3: ASSLFSGRGYEQY

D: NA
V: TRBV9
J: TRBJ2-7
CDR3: ASSVDDGGPLTYEQY

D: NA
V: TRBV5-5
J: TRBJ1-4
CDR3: ASSLMGGYGEKLF

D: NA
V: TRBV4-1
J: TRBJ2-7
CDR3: ASSPRTGTYEQY

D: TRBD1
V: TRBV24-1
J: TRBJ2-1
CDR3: ATSDRRTGGPYNEQF